This T cell receptor (beta chain) is drawn from a study of shared clonotypes between healthy human individuals. General study findings and limits: In having few donors, the study represented limited genetic and exposure-history diversity. Generally, estimated richness proved larger in naive subsets than it did in memory subsets.

Only Caucasian adults living in Nashville, Tennessee served as donors. Naive CD4+ cells were CD45RA-selected; the remaining cells were memory. Libraries were prepared by immunoSEQ multiplex PCR; TCRdb keeps only in-frame clonotypes and omits some of them. Among more than 2 million clones listed, approximately 94% were seen once. Turning to this clone: Its antigen remains unknown.

The material sequenced was naive CD4+ T cells sorted from blood. As for subset: CD45RA+ positively selected. The source is a man between 18 and 29 years old in good health.

The CDR3 is CASTTSELADQETQYF. The CDR3 nucleotides read TGTGCCAGCACCACTTCGGAGCTAGCGGACCAAGAGACCCAGTACTTC. This chain joins TRBV11-2 and TRBJ2-5; 7 bases are a match to TRBD2. Germline CDR1 and CDR2: SGHAT and FQNNGV. The J segment lost 0 bases and the V segment lost 7 bases, leaving 11 bases of the junction unmatched. The CDR3 spans 16 residues. Full variable domain (missing parts from reference TRBV11-2 and TRBJ2-5): EAGVAQSPRYKIIEKRQSVAFWCNPISGHATLYWYQQILGQGPKLLIQFQNNGVVDDSQLPKDRFSAERLKGVDSTLKIQPAKLEDSAVYLCASTTSELADQETQYFGPGTRLLVL.